These T cell receptor beta chains were read from a single sample in a study of T cells after yellow fever vaccination. TCRdb fed the 5' RACE reads into MiXCR, producing one record per CDR3 protein. The data contain approximately 300,000 distinct CDR3 sequences, around 10% of them singletons. The source was CD4+ T cells sorted from PBMCs, collected 45 days after the yellow fever booster vaccination. All receptors derive from a man between 18 and 35 years old who received the YFV17D yellow fever vaccine. CDR3s include the opening cysteine and the closing phenylalanine or tryptophan. A D gene is named only where the DNA matches it firmly. Some rows mark clone size as missing; the rest say once, few, many or name a class of expanded clone.

D	size	V	J	CDR3	DNA
NA	few	TRBV3-1	TRBJ1-1	CASSQAQMNTEAFF	TGTGCCAGCAGCCAAGCACAGATGAACACTGAAGCTTTCTTT
TRBD2	NA	TRBV27	TRBJ2-5	CASSSGTSGGFQVWTQYF	TGTGCCAGCAGTAGTGGGACTAGCGGGGGATTCCAGGTCTGGACCCAGTACTTC
NA	few	TRBV6-6	TRBJ1-4	CASSRVVQSEKLFF	TGTGCCAGCAGCCGGGTCGTGCAAAGCGAAAAACTGTTTTTT
NA	many	TRBV7-3	TRBJ2-7	CASSLQGGYEQYF	TGTGCCAGCAGCTTACAGGGCGGCTACGAGCAGTACTTC
NA	NA	TRBV6-5	TRBJ1-1	CASSYFGGARNTEAFF	TGTGCCAGCAGTTACTTTGGGGGGGCGAGGAACACTGAAGCTTTCTTT
NA	many	TRBV6-5	TRBJ1-2	CASSSSYGYTF	TGTGCCAGCAGTTCCTCGTATGGCTACACCTTC
NA	many	TRBV5-1	TRBJ2-1	CASSPHANIGSYNEQFF	TGCGCCAGCAGCCCCCACGCGAATATTGGCTCCTACAATGAGCAGTTCTTC
NA	few	TRBV7-8	TRBJ2-5	CASSPPIQETQYF	TGTGCCAGCAGCCCCCCGATACAAGAGACCCAGTACTTC
NA	few	TRBV5-1	TRBJ2-7	CASSGIAIQGGPYEQYF	TGCGCCAGCAGCGGTATCGCCATTCAGGGGGGCCCCTACGAGCAGTACTTC
TRBD1	few	TRBV5-1	TRBJ1-1	CASSRQGEGAEAFF	TGCGCCAGCAGCCGACAGGGGGAAGGTGCTGAAGCTTTCTTT
NA	few	TRBV9	TRBJ1-6	CASSLQPRAQNSPLHF	TGTGCCAGCAGCCTCCAGCCCCGGGCGCAGAATTCACCCCTCCACTTT
NA	NA	TRBV18	TRBJ2-7	CASSSPTGSYEQYF	TGTGCCAGCTCATCACCGACCGGTTCCTACGAGCAGTACTTC
NA	few	TRBV18	TRBJ2-3	CASSRGTDQQDTQYF	TGTGCCAGCTCCCGGGGGACAGACCAGCAGGATACGCAGTATTTT
NA	NA	TRBV4-3	TRBJ1-4	CASSYHGNEKLFF	TGCGCCAGCAGCTATCACGGGAATGAAAAACTGTTTTTT
NA	NA	TRBV19	TRBJ1-5	CASSSLTGIGNQPQHF	TGTGCCAGTAGTAGCCTAACAGGGATTGGCAATCAGCCCCAGCATTTT
TRBD2	many	TRBV9	TRBJ2-2	CASSRRTSGGTSGGELFF	TGTGCCAGCAGCCGGAGGACTAGCGGGGGGACTTCCGGCGGGGAGCTGTTTTTT
TRBD2	few	TRBV7-9	TRBJ2-1	CASSPSGGFNEQFF	TGTGCCAGCAGCCCGAGCGGGGGGTTCAATGAGCAGTTCTTC
NA	NA	TRBV4-3	TRBJ2-1	CASSQGPRGEQFF	TGCGCCAGCAGCCAGGGACCTCGGGGTGAGCAGTTCTTC
TRBD2	many	TRBV10-3	TRBJ2-5	CAISDAGTSGRETQYF	TGTGCCATCAGTGACGCAGGGACTAGCGGGAGAGAGACCCAGTACTTC
NA	few	TRBV4-1	TRBJ1-2	CASSQEGSQGSLYGYTF	TGCGCCAGCAGCCAAGAAGGAAGTCAGGGCAGTCTCTATGGCTACACCTTC
TRBD1	NA	TRBV5-1	TRBJ2-5	CASRPQQGAIGETQYF	TGCGCCAGCAGACCACAACAGGGGGCTATAGGAGAGACCCAGTACTTC
TRBD2	NA	TRBV20-1	TRBJ2-2	CSAPVRGGNTGELFF	TGCAGTGCTCCTGTTCGGGGGGGGAACACCGGGGAGCTGTTTTTT
TRBD2	NA	TRBV20-1	TRBJ2-1	CSATSGGREQFF	TGCAGTGCCACTAGCGGCGGGCGTGAGCAGTTCTTC
NA	NA	TRBV23-1	TRBJ1-1	CASSSGQSNTEAFF	TGCGCCAGCAGTTCCGGACAGTCGAACACTGAAGCTTTCTTT
NA	NA	TRBV5-1	TRBJ1-1	CASSGGGGTEAFF	TGCGCCAGCAGCGGCGGAGGGGGCACTGAAGCTTTCTTT
TRBD1	many	TRBV20-1	TRBJ2-5	CSARDPTGGSQETQYF	TGCAGTGCTAGAGATCCCACAGGGGGGTCCCAAGAGACCCAGTACTTC
NA	NA	TRBV5-1	TRBJ2-7	CASSPRRVRDYEQYF	TGCGCCAGCAGCCCCCGGAGGGTGAGGGACTACGAGCAGTACTTC
NA	medium-sized	TRBV4-2	TRBJ2-5	CASSQDPRETQYF	TGTGCCAGCAGCCAAGATCCGAGGGAGACCCAGTACTTC
NA	NA	TRBV28	TRBJ2-6	CASSGGPHNSGANVLTF	TGTGCCAGCAGTGGGGGGCCTCACAACTCTGGGGCCAACGTCCTGACTTTC
NA	many	TRBV5-6	TRBJ1-1	CASSSTATMNTEAFF	TGTGCCAGCAGCTCCACCGCGACCATGAACACTGAAGCTTTCTTT
TRBD2	few	TRBV7-2	TRBJ2-3	CASRFAGEDTQYF	TGTGCCAGCAGGTTCGCGGGGGAAGATACGCAGTATTTT
NA	few	TRBV5-1	TRBJ1-3	CASGGGDLSGNTIYF	TGCGCCAGCGGCGGAGGGGACCTCTCTGGAAACACCATATATTTT
NA	few	TRBV19	TRBJ1-2	CASRGAMGRPLYGYTF	TGTGCCAGTAGAGGGGCTATGGGGCGTCCTCTCTATGGCTACACCTTC
NA	few	TRBV6-2/TRBV6-3	TRBJ2-1	CASSYSTPTPYDEQFF	TGTGCCAGCAGTTACTCGACCCCGACTCCCTACGATGAGCAGTTCTTC
NA	few	TRBV5-1	TRBJ2-7	CASSLAQGSYEQYF	TGCGCCAGCAGCTTGGCACAGGGCTCCTACGAGCAGTACTTC
NA	few	TRBV5-1	TRBJ1-4	CASSFGTGYEKLFF	TGCGCCAGCAGCTTTGGCACTGGCTATGAAAAACTGTTTTTT
NA	few	TRBV27	TRBJ2-7	CASKPGLGTYEQYF	TGTGCCAGCAAACCGGGACTCGGGACCTACGAGCAGTACTTC
NA	once	TRBV25-1	TRBJ2-6	CATRDLSGANVLTF	TGTGCCACCAGGGACCTCTCTGGGGCCAACGTCCTGACTTTC
NA	NA	TRBV12-3/TRBV12-4	TRBJ1-2	CASSPSSYGYTF	TGTGCCAGCAGTCCGAGCTCCTATGGCTACACCTTC
TRBD1	NA	TRBV4-2	TRBJ2-5	CASSQADRGPRETQYF	TGTGCCAGCAGCCAAGCCGACAGGGGGCCTAGGGAGACCCAGTACTTC
NA	few	TRBV29-1	TRBJ1-1	CSVGGLLVDGGTEAFF	TGCAGCGTTGGGGGCCTTTTGGTTGACGGCGGCACTGAAGCTTTCTTT
TRBD1	few	TRBV19	TRBJ1-1	CASSISEGARSLF	TGTGCCAGTAGTATATCGGAGGGGGCGCGTTCGCTGTTT
TRBD1	NA	TRBV11-2	TRBJ2-4	CASSLSTGAANIQYF	TGTGCCAGCAGCTTATCAACAGGGGCGGCCAACATTCAGTACTTC
NA	NA	TRBV6-5	TRBJ2-3	CASSSAAQGGIGDTQYF	TGTGCCAGCAGTTCCGCCGCACAGGGCGGGATCGGTGATACGCAGTATTTT
NA	few	TRBV18	TRBJ2-7	CASSPMVIGGNGEQYF	TGTGCCAGCTCACCAATGGTAATTGGGGGCAACGGCGAGCAGTACTTC
NA	NA	TRBV7-9	TRBJ2-2	CASSLFSGTGELFF	TGTGCCAGCAGCTTATTTTCCGGCACCGGGGAGCTGTTTTTT
TRBD2	NA	TRBV7-3	TRBJ2-1	CASSLMAGVTYNEQFF	TGTGCCAGCAGCTTAATGGCGGGGGTCACTTACAATGAGCAGTTCTTC
NA	many	TRBV25-1	TRBJ2-1	CASSERGPYNEQFF	TGTGCCAGCAGTGAGCGGGGGCCCTACAATGAGCAGTTCTTC
NA	NA	TRBV19	TRBJ2-3	CASSDTTDTQYF	TGTGCCAGTAGCGACACCACAGATACGCAGTATTTT
NA	few	TRBV12-3/TRBV12-4	TRBJ2-7	CASSFGSMGEQYF	TGTGCCAGCAGTTTCGGTTCTATGGGCGAGCAGTACTTC
NA	few	TRBV27	TRBJ2-4	CASSAGRQNIQYF	TGTGCCAGCAGTGCGGGACGTCAAAACATTCAGTACTTC